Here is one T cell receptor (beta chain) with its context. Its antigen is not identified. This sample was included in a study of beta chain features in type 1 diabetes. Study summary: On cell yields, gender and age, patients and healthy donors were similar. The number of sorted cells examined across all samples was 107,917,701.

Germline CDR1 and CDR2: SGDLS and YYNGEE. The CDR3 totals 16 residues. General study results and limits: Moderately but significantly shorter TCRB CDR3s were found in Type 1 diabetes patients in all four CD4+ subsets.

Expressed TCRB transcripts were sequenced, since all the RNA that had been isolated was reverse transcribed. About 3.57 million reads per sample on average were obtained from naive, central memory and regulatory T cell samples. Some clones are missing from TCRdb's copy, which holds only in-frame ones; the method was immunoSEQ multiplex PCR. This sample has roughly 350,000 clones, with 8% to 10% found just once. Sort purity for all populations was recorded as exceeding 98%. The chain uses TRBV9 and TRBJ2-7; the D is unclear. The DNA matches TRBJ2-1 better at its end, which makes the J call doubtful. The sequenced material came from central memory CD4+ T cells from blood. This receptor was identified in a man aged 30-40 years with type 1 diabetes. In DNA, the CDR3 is TGTGCCAGCAGCCCTCTCGCCCCAAGCTCCTACAATGAGCAGTTCTTC. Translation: CASSPLAPSSYNEQFF.